This passage covers 30 T cell receptor beta chains from one sample sequenced in a study of identical twins. TCRdb redid the calling of the 5' RACE reads with MiXCR, one entry per CDR3 protein. The top ten clones hold approximately 7.6% of a sample with around 140,000 distinct CDR3 sequences, under 4.5% of them seen once. The sequenced sample was memory T cells sorted from blood. All receptors come from a man aged 18 to 29 in good health.

This clonotype was seen ten or more times. The J gene is TRBJ1-2, the V gene TRBV5-1, with D perhaps matching TRBD1 (6 bases). Trimming took 0 bases from V and 4 from J, leaving 13 bases between them. CDR3 length: 15 residues. Germline CDR1 reads SGHRS; CDR2 reads YFSETQ. In nucleotides, the CDR3 is TGCGCCAGCAGCTTGGGTACCAGGGGTAGCTATGGCTACACCTTC. Protein: CASSLGTRGSYGYTF.

This clonotype has ten or more counts. The chain links TRBV29-1 to TRBJ1-1, with a tentative D call TRBD1 (6 bases). The CDR3 totals 16 residues. The ends were cut back, 3 bases at V and 0 bases at J, with 17 bases in the middle. CDR1 SQVTM and CDR2 ANQGSEA come from the germline V gene. The CDR3 bases are TGCAGCGTTGAGGCGACAGGCCTCGGGATGAACACTGAAGCTTTCTTT. Protein product: CSVEATGLGMNTEAFF.

This clonotype was seen many times. The chain employs TRBV11-2 and TRBJ2-1, with 9 bases identical to TRBD2. The CDR3 length is 14 residues. CDR1 SGHAT and CDR2 FQNNGV come from the germline V gene. With 3 bases clipped from V and 5 bases from J, the junction kept 2 bases outside the gene matches. The CDR3 is CASSLTSGNNEQFF. CDR3 coding DNA: TGTGCCAGCAGCTTGACTAGCGGAAACAATGAGCAGTTCTTC.

Ten or more counts support this clonotype. This chain links TRBV4-1 with TRBJ2-1; 7 positions agree with TRBD2. V was pared by 6 bases and J by 1 base, with 3 bases of the junction left unmatched. The CDR3 is 14 residues long. Germline V gives CDR1 MGHRA, CDR2 YSYEKL. The CDR3 is CASRGGSSYNEQFF. Here the CDR3 DNA reads TGCGCCAGCAGGGGCGGGAGTTCCTACAATGAGCAGTTCTTC.

This clonotype was seen a few times. The chain recombines TRBV2 with TRBJ2-3; D tentatively fits TRBD1 or TRBD2 (5 bases each). The V gene's germline CDR1 is SNHLY and CDR2 FYNNEI. The CDR3 consists of 15 residues. V shed 5 bases and J shed 0 bases, with 12 bases lying between them. The CDR3 sequence is CASSSLWGSTDTQYF. CDR3 bases: TGTGCCAGCAGTTCCCTGTGGGGGAGCACAGATACGCAGTATTTT. Using reference TRBV2 and TRBJ2-3 for the parts outside the CDR3, the full variable domain is EPEVTQTPSHQVTQMGQEVILRCVPISNHLYFYWYRQILGQKVEFLVSFYNNEISEKSEIFDDQFSVERPDGSNFTLKIRSTKLEDSAMYFCASSSLWGSTDTQYFGPGTRLTVL.

This clonotype was seen only a few times. V is TRBV6-2 or TRBV6-3 and J is TRBJ2-6; no definite D call. In germline, CDR1 is MNHEY, CDR2 SVGEGT. This CDR3 region has 17 residues. The V end lost 2 bases, the J end lost 1 base, and 12 bases lay between the germline ends. CDR3 sequence reads: CASSYEVDGSGANVLTF. CDR3 sequence (DNA): TGTGCCAGCAGTTACGAGGTCGATGGATCTGGGGCCAACGTCCTGACTTTC.

This clonotype is classed as medium-sized. The chain links TRBV28 to TRBJ2-1; D remains ambiguous. V was shortened by 3 bases and J by 9 bases, with 12 bases between the two germline ends. In germline, CDR1 is MDHEN, CDR2 SYDVKM. There are 13 residues in the CDR3. This chain's CDR3 is CASSFPNLPEQFF. The CDR3 DNA reads as TGTGCCAGCAGTTTCCCCAATCTTCCTGAGCAGTTCTTC.

This clonotype was counted many times. CDR3 sequence: CASSLVSGELFF. In nucleotides, the CDR3 is TGTGCCAGCAGCTTAGTTTCCGGGGAGCTGTTTTTT. The chain combines TRBV7-8 with TRBJ2-2; D remains unclear. Germline V gene sequence: CDR1 SGHVS, CDR2 FQNEAQ. The CDR3 is made up of 12 amino acids. With 1 base removed from V and 6 bases from J, the gap between germline ends came to 3 bases.

This clonotype has a count of ten or more. J is TRBJ2-3 and V is TRBV12-3 or TRBV12-4; 9 bases fit TRBD2. Trimming cost V 3 bases and J 0 bases; bases outside gene matches: 4. This CDR3 region has 16 residues. This chain's CDR3 is CASSFRLAASTDTQYF. For the CDR3, the DNA is TGTGCCAGCAGTTTCCGACTAGCGGCTAGCACAGATACGCAGTATTTT.

This clonotype was observed many times. Here the CDR3 DNA reads TGTGCCACCAGCCCGGCCAACCCGGGCAGTAAGGCGTACTTC. Translated: CATSPANPGSKAYF. The chain uses TRBV15 and TRBJ2-7; unclear D gene. The CDR3 spans 14 residues. From germline, CDR1 is LNHNV and CDR2 YYDKDF (reference sequence). Trimming removed 5 bases from V and 12 bases from J, with 23 bases in between.

This clonotype is medium-sized. CDR3 in amino acids: CASSLGTGYEQYF. For the CDR3, the DNA is TGTGCCAGCAGTCTCGGGACAGGCTACGAGCAGTACTTC. The chain recombines TRBV27 with TRBJ2-7; TRBD1 aligns across 8 bases. CDR3 length: 13 amino acids. Trimming cost V 5 bases and J 3 bases; bases outside gene matches: 3. The V gene's germline CDR1 is MNHEY and CDR2 SMNVEV (reference sequence).

This clonotype was seen ten or more times. The rearrangement joins TRBV6-5 to TRBJ2-1; 8 positions match TRBD2. Germline CDR1 MNHEY, CDR2 SVGAGI. Germline trimming cut 1 base from V and 7 bases from J; bases unmatched to any gene: 9. CDR3 size: 16 residues. The CDR3 DNA is TGTGCCAGCAGTTACTATACGGGAGGGCCGGGAAATGAGCAGTTCTTC. This gives the protein CASSYYTGGPGNEQFF.

Concerning this clonotype itself: A much larger clone sits a single nucleotide away, making a read error possible. The CDR3 ends on some other residue instead of the conserved phenylalanine or tryptophan, so this is likely a read error. This rearrangement joins TRBV27 to TRBJ1-2; the match to TRBD1 covers 7 bases. Germline values: CDR1 MNHEY, CDR2 SMNVEV (reference sequence). The V gene end was trimmed by 7 bases and the J gene end by 0 bases; junction bases not matched to a gene: 14. This CDR3 has 17 residues. The CDR3 region has the DNA TGTGCCAGCAAGGAGGGGCTTGAGGGGGCGCCTAACTATGGCTACACCTCC. This gives the protein CASKEGLEGAPNYGYTS.

This clonotype was seen repeatedly, ten times or more. The V call is TRBV10-3, the J call TRBJ1-6, with D possibly matching TRBD1 (5 bases). Deletions cut 4 bases from V and 11 bases from J, with 15 bases between. The germline CDR1 and CDR2 sequences are ENHRY and SYGVKD. CDR3 size: 14 residues. The CDR3 DNA follows: TGTGCCATCAGTGGGGACGGAGCGGCCGCACCCCTCCACTTT. Translating it yields CAISGDGAAAPLHF.

This clonotype was picked up many times. The CDR3 does not end in the conserved phenylalanine or tryptophan, so this is likely a read error. The V call is TRBV3-1, the J call TRBJ1-1; D gene ambiguous. The CDR3 contains 17 residues. Germline lookup yields CDR1 LGHDT and CDR2 YNNKEL (reference sequence). V was shortened by 5 bases and J by 3 bases, with 22 bases between the two germline ends. The CDR3 DNA sequence: TGTGCCAGCAGCAGGAGACCGGGCCCTGAGGGCCACACTGAAGCTTTCCTT. Translating gives CASSRRPGPEGHTEAFL.

This clonotype was seen many times. The chain joins TRBV5-6 to TRBJ1-1, with D possibly matching TRBD1 (5 bases). This CDR3 has 16 residues. Germline loops: CDR1 SGHDT, CDR2 YYEEEE. V dropped 2 bases and J dropped 1 base, with 15 bases sitting between them. CDR3 region: CASSFFGGAQNTEAFF. CDR3 nucleotides: TGTGCCAGCAGCTTTTTCGGGGGTGCGCAGAACACTGAAGCTTTCTTT.

This clonotype was seen repeatedly, ten times or more. The chain carries TRBV19 and TRBJ2-2; TRBD2 aligns across 8 bases. CDR3 length: 17 amino acids. With 2 bases clipped from V and 6 bases from J, the junction kept 11 bases outside the gene matches. Germline lookup yields CDR1 LNHDA and CDR2 SQIVND (reference sequence). The CDR3 loop is CASSIYEKRERAGELFF. CDR3 sequence (DNA): TGTGCCAGTAGTATATATGAAAAGCGGGAGCGGGCCGGGGAGCTGTTTTTT.

This clonotype was seen repeatedly, ten times or more. The chain links TRBV4-2 to TRBJ2-7; D unclear. The CDR3 sequence is 13 residues long. Germline-derived CDR1 and CDR2 are LGHNA and YNFKEQ. The V end was cut by 5 bases, the J end by 5 bases, with 13 bases between. The CDR3 protein is CASSFGVSDEQYF. CDR3 sequence (DNA): TGTGCCAGCAGCTTTGGGGTTTCCGACGAGCAGTACTTC.

This clonotype was recorded at least ten times. DNA of the CDR3: TGTGCCAGCAGTACACGGCGCCCGAGGACTAGCGGGAGGGTGAACACCGGGGAGCTGTTTTTT. Translated, it gives CASSTRRPRTSGRVNTGELFF. This chain connects TRBV6-5 to TRBJ2-2; 15 bases are a match to TRBD2. CDR3 length: 21 amino acids. Germline-derived CDR1 and CDR2 are MNHEY and SVGAGI. The V gene end was trimmed by 5 bases and the J gene end by 1 base; junction bases not matched to a gene: 14.

In this sample, this clonotype turned up many times. The CDR3 bases are TGTGCCAGCAGCCAGGGGATTGAAGAGACCCAGTACTTC. Translation: CASSQGIEETQYF. The chain carries TRBV3-1 and TRBJ2-5; no definite D call. This CDR3 has 13 amino acids. The germline V gene has CDR1 LGHDT and CDR2 YNNKEL (reference sequence). Deletions cut 3 bases from V and 3 bases from J, with 8 bases between.

This sequence joins TRBV2 and TRBJ2-1; 7 bases fit TRBD2. V was clipped by 6 bases and J by 0 bases; unmatched bases: 8. CDR3 size: 16 residues. CDR1 and CDR2 (germline): SNHLY, FYNNEI. The CDR3 DNA reads as TGTGCCAGCAGGGGGACTAACATGTCCTCCTACAATGAGCAGTTCTTC. Protein product: CASRGTNMSSYNEQFF.

This clonotype was observed a few times. The chain joins TRBV19 to TRBJ1-1, with D maybe TRBD1 (5 bases). The CDR3 totals 15 residues. Trimming shortened V by 3 bases and J by 0 bases, and 11 bases separated the two germline ends. Per the germline V gene, CDR1 is LNHDA and CDR2 is SQIVND (reference sequence). CDR3 nucleotides: TGTGCCAGTAGTATGGAGGGGTGGATGAACACTGAAGCTTTCTTT. It yields the protein CASSMEGWMNTEAFF.

In this sample, this clonotype turned up many times. The chain recombines TRBV5-8 with TRBJ1-4; no firm D call. The CDR3 has 14 residues. The germline CDR1 and CDR2 sequences are SGHTS and YDEGEE. V was trimmed by 0 bases and J by 5 bases, leaving 8 bases between them. CDR3 nucleotide sequence: TGTGCCAGCAGCTTGGCCGGGCGAAATGAAAAACTGTTTTTT. Translation gives CASSLAGRNEKLFF.

This clonotype was seen more than once but under ten times. V gene TRBV3-1 combines with J gene TRBJ1-1; D is undetermined. CDR1 is LGHDT, CDR2 YNNKEL, per germline (reference sequence). The CDR3 is made up of 14 amino acids. The V and J ends lost 3 bases and 11 bases respectively, with 19 bases between them. In DNA, the CDR3 is TGTGCCAGCAGCCAGACCGGGAGATCTGTTGACGCTTTCTTT. The encoded protein is CASSQTGRSVDAFF. The full variable domain, completed using reference TRBV3-1 and TRBJ1-1, is DTAVSQTPKYLVTQMGNDKSIKCEQNLGHDTMYWYKQDSKKFLKIMFSYNNKELIINETVPNRFSPKSPDKAHLNLHINSLELGDSAVYFCASSQTGRSVDAFFGQGTRLTVV.

The CDR3 nucleotides read TGTGCCAGCAGTTACCGCCAGGGCGGAGGCTCTGGGGCCAACGTCCTGACTTTC. Protein sequence: CASSYRQGGGSGANVLTF. The V gene is TRBV6-5, the J gene TRBJ2-6, with D perhaps being TRBD1 or TRBD2 (5 bases each). Germline V lookup: CDR1 MNHEY, CDR2 SVGAGI. Trimming shortened V by 2 bases and J by 0 bases, and 14 bases separated the two germline ends. This CDR3 comprises 18 residues.

This clonotype was seen at least ten times. CDR3 protein: CASSQGGGLAGASEQFF. CDR3 coding DNA: TGTGCCAGCAGCCAGGGAGGGGGGCTAGCGGGAGCAAGTGAGCAGTTCTTC. This chain links TRBV3-1 with TRBJ2-1, with TRBD2 matching over 10 bases. Losses at the gene ends were 3 bases for V and 9 bases for J; bases not matched to a gene: 14. Germline CDR1 reads LGHDT; CDR2 reads YNNKEL (reference sequence). This CDR3 has 17 residues.

This clonotype appeared many times. This chain connects TRBV5-4 to TRBJ1-1; D is unclear. The CDR3 has 14 residues. In germline, CDR1 is SGHNT, CDR2 YYREEE (reference sequence). V lost 3 bases, J lost 5 bases, and 14 bases lay in between. The DNA of the CDR3 is TGTGCCAGCAGCTCAATCGAAGCGGGGACTGAAGCTTTCTTT. Protein product: CASSSIEAGTEAFF.

The chain is built from TRBV11-1 and TRBJ2-7; possibly TRBD1 for D (5 bases). V shed 2 bases and J shed 3 bases, with 11 bases lying between them. The CDR3 is 14 amino acids. CDR1 is SGHAT and CDR2 is FQDESV in the germline V gene (reference sequence). This CDR3 reads CASSLQDTIYEQYF. DNA for the CDR3: TGTGCCAGCAGCTTACAGGACACCATCTACGAGCAGTACTTC.

This clonotype was seen at least ten times. The gene calls are TRBV11-2 and TRBJ2-1, with a weak D call TRBD1 (5 bases). The CDR3 length is 17 residues. The V end was cut by 0 bases, the J end by 6 bases, with 18 bases between. The V gene's germline CDR1 is SGHAT and CDR2 FQNNGV. This CDR3 reads CASSLDGWQGRANEQFF. DNA of the CDR3: TGTGCCAGCAGCTTAGATGGGTGGCAGGGTAGGGCCAATGAGCAGTTCTTC.

This clonotype was detected ten times or more. This chain connects TRBV4-3 to TRBJ1-1; tentative D call: TRBD1 (6 bases). This CDR3 spans 15 amino acids. V was cut by 0 bases and J by 5 bases, with 13 bases left in between. Germline assignment: CDR1 LGHNA and CDR2 YSLEER. The CDR3 here is CASSQDLQGGTEAFF. CDR3 coding DNA: TGCGCCAGCAGCCAAGATCTTCAAGGGGGAACTGAAGCTTTCTTT.